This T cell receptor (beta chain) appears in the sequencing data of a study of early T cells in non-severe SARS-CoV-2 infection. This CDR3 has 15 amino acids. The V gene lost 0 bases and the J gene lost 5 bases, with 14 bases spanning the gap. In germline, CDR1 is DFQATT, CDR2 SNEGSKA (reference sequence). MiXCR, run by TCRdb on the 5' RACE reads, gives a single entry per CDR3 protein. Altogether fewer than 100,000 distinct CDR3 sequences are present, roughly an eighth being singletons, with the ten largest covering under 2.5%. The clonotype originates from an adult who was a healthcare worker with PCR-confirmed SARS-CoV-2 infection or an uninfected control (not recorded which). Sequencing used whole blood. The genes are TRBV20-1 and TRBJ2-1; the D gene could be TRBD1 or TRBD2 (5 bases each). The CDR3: CSARDVQGPDNEQFF. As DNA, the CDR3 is TGCAGTGCTAGAGATGTGCAGGGACCCGACAATGAGCAGTTCTTC.